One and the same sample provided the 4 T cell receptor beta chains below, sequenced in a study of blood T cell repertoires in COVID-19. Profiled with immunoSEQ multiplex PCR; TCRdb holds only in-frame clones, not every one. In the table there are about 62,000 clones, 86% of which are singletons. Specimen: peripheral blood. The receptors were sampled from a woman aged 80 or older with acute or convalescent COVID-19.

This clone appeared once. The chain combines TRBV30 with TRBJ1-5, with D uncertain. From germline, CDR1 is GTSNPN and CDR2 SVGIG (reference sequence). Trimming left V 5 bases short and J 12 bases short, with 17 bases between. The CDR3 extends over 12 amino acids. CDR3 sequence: CAWGTLSGYQHF. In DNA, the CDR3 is TGTGCCTGGGGCACCTTGAGCGGGTACCAGCATTTT.

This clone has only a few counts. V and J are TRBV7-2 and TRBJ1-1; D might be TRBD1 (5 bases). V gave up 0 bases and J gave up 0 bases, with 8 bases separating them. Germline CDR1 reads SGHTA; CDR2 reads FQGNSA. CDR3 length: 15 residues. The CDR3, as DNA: TGTGCCAGCAGCTTAGCTCAGGGCATGAACACTGAAGCTTTCTTT. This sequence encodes CASSLAQGMNTEAFF. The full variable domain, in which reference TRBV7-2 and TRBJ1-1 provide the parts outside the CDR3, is GAGVSQSPSNKVTEKGKDVELRCDPISGHTALYWYRQSLGQGLEFLIYFQGNSAPDKSGLPSDRFSAERTGGSVSTLTIQRTQQEDSAVYLCASSLAQGMNTEAFFGQGTRLTVV.

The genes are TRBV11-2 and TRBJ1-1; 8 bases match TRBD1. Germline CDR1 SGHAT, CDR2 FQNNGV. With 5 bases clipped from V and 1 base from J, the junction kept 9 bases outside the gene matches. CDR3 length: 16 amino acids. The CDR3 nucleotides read TGTGCCAGCAGCGGGGACCGCGGGACAGGGAACACTGAAGCTTTCTTT. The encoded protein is CASSGDRGTGNTEAFF.

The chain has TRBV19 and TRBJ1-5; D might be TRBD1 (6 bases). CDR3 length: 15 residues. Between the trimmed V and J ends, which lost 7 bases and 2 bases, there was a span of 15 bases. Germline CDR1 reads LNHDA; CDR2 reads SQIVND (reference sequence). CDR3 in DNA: TGTGCCAGTACCGCCCAGGGGTTTCGCAATCAGCCCCAGCATTTT. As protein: CASTAQGFRNQPQHF. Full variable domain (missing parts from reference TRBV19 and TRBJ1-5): DGGITQSPKYLFRKEGQNVTLSCEQNLNHDAMYWYRQDPGQGLRLIYYSQIVNDFQKGDIAEGYSVSREKKESFPLTVTSAQKNPTAFYLCASTAQGFRNQPQHFGDGTRLSIL.